The TCR beta chain described here comes from a study of radiation and T cells in renal cell carcinoma. Study results and caveats: Baseline intratumoral clonotype presence is unknown without pretreatment biopsies.

TCRdb's table, derived via immunoSEQ multiplex PCR, lists solely in-frame clones and lacks some. The repertoire holds around 130,000 clones, with 75% to 85% as singletons. Time point reported: blood 2 weeks post-SBRT. Sample treatment: 15 Gy SBRT to primary tumor, nephrectomy 4 weeks later. Blood was sampled at baseline, 2 weeks and 4 weeks after SBRT. This CDR3 has 17 residues. Germline loops: CDR1 LNHDA, CDR2 SQIVND (reference sequence). Trimming left V 3 bases short and J 7 bases short, with 22 bases between. Notes on this clone: No antigen is known for it.

This TCR was recovered from a woman aged 55-70 years with renal cell carcinoma. The source was blood, collected from a patient whose treatment included radiotherapy and nephrectomy. The J gene is TRBJ1-5, the V gene TRBV19; tentative D call: TRBD1 (5 bases). CDR3: CASSIRRAQVGGQPQHF. The CDR3 region has the DNA TGTGCCAGTAGTATTCGGAGGGCCCAGGTTGGGGGGCAGCCCCAGCATTTT.